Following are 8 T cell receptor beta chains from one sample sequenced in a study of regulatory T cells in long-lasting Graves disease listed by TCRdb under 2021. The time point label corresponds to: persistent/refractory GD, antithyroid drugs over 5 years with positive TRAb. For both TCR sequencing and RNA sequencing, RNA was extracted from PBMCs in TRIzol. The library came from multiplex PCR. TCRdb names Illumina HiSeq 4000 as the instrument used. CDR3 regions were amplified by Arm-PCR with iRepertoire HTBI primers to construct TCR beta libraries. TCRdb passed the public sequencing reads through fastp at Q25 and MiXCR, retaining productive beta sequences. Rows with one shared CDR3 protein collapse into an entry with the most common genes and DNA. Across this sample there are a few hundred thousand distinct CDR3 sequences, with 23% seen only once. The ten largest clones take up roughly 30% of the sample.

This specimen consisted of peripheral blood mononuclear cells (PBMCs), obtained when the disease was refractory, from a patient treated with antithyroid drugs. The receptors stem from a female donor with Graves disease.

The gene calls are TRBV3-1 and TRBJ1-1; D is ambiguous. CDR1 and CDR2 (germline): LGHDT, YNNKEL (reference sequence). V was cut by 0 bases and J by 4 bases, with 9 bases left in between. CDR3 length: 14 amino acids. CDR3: CASSQDPGSTEAFF. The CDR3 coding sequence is TGTGCCAGCAGCCAAGATCCGGGTAGCACTGAAGCTTTCTTT.

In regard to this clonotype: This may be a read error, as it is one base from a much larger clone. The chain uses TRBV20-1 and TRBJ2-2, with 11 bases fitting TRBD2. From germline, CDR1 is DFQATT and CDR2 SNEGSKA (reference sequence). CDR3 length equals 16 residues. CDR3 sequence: CSTRDTSGSNTGELFF. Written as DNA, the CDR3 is TGCAGTACTAGAGATACTAGCGGGAGCAACACCGGGGAGCTGTTTTTT.

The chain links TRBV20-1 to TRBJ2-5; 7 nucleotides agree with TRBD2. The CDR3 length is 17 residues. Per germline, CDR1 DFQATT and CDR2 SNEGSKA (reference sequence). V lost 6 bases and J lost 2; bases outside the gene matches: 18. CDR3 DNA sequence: TGCAGTGCCAGGAGAGCGGGACTTTGGTCGGGGCAAGAGACCCAGTACTTC. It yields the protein CSARRAGLWSGQETQYF.

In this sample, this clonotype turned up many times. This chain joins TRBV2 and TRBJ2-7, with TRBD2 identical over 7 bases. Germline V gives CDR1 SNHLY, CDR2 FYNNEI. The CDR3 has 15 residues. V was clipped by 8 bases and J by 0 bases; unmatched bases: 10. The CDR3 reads CASGGTSANSYEQYF. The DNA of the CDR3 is TGTGCCAGCGGGGGAACTAGCGCGAACTCCTACGAGCAGTACTTC.

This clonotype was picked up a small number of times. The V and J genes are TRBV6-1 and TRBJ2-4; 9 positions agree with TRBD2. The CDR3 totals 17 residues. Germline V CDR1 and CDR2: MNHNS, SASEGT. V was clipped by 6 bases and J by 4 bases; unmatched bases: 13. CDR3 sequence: CASRDFRGSGRKNIQYF. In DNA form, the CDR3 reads TGTGCCAGCAGGGACTTCCGGGGTAGCGGGAGAAAAAACATTCAGTACTTC.

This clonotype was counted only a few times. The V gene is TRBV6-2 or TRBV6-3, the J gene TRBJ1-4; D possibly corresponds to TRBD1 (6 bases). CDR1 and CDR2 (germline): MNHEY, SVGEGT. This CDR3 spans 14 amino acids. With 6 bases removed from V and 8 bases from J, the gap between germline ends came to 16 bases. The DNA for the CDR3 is TGTGCCAGCAGCCTACAGGGAAATGGGGAAAAACTGTTTTTT. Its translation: CASSLQGNGEKLFF.

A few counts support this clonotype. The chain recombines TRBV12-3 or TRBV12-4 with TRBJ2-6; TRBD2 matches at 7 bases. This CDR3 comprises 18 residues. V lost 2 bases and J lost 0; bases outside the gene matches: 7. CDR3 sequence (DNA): TGTGCCAGCAGTTTAAGTAGCGGGCGGTACTCTGGGGCCAACGTCCTGACTTTC. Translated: CASSLSSGRYSGANVLTF.

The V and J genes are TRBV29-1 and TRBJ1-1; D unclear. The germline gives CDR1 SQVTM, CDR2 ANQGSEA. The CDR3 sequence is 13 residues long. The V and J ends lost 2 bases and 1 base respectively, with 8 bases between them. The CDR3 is CSVEMGSNTEAFF. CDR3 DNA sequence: TGCAGCGTTGAAATGGGCTCGAACACTGAAGCTTTCTTT. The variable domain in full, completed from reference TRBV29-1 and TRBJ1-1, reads SAVISQKPSRDICQRGTSLTIQCQVDSQVTMMFWYRQQPGQSLTLIATANQGSEATYESGFVIDKFPISRPNLTFSTLTVSNMSPEDSSIYLCSVEMGSNTEAFFGQGTRLTVV.